The clone carrying this T cell receptor (beta chain) has just a few counts. Its target is not known. The source of the sample is a study of blood T cells in healthy people across ages. Regarding the study as a whole: Per million T cells, TCR beta diversity dropped roughly linearly as age increased.

Looked up from germline, CDR1 is MDHEN and CDR2 is SYDVKM. V trimming: 6 bases; J trimming: 0 bases; junction bases outside the gene matches: 5. The CDR3 spans 15 residues. Through a sample-barcoded 5' primer and a J-beta primer mix, a second PCR was run for roughly 6 to 12 cycles. TCRdb passed the 5' RACE reads through MiXCR, listing each CDR3 protein once. This sample carries approximately 1.5 million distinct CDR3 sequences, around 36% of them seen once, and the ten largest clones take roughly 12%. The V and J genes are TRBV28 and TRBJ2-7, with 10 bases identical to TRBD1. The receptor was derived from a woman in her 30s in good health. The specimen was blood. CDR3 sequence (DNA): TGTGCCAGCAGGTGGGACAGGGGTTCCTCCTACGAGCAGTACTTC. This encodes CASRWDRGSSYEQYF.